One and the same sample provided the 19 T cell receptor beta chains below, sequenced in a study of molecular identifiers for immune sequencing clone quantification. TCRdb itself ran the PCR reads through MiXCR, one entry per CDR3 protein. The repertoire has about 640,000 distinct CDR3 sequences, 20% of them found once; the top ten carry roughly 0.9%. Sequenced material: naive CD8+ T cells from blood, with Jurkat cell RNA spiked in. As for subset: FACS-sorted CD8+CD4-CCR7+CD45RA+ naive T cells. These receptors were collected from a human donor in good health. Some libraries in this study had Jurkat cell RNA spiked in.

This clonotype was seen repeatedly, ten times or more. CDR3 amino acids: CASSIAAGGTYEQYF. The DNA for the CDR3 is TGTGCCAGTAGTATTGCAGCGGGGGGCACCTACGAGCAGTACTTC. V gene TRBV19 combines with J gene TRBJ2-7; 9 bases match TRBD2. V was clipped by 3 bases and J by 2 bases; unmatched bases: 5. CDR3 length: 15 residues. Looked up from germline, CDR1 is LNHDA and CDR2 is SQIVND (reference sequence).

V and J are TRBV19 and TRBJ2-3; D unclear. The ends were cut back, 3 bases at V and 1 base at J, with 11 bases in the middle. Germline CDR1 LNHDA, CDR2 SQIVND (reference sequence). This CDR3 is 15 amino acids long. CDR3 protein: CASSIMPEGTDTQYF. For the CDR3, the DNA is TGTGCCAGTAGTATTATGCCAGAGGGCACAGATACGCAGTATTTT.

This clonotype was seen a few times. The chain couples TRBV13 to TRBJ1-2, with D possibly TRBD1 on 5 matching bases. Germline loops: CDR1 PRHDT, CDR2 FYEKMQ (reference sequence). V was shortened by 3 bases and J by 2 bases, with 25 bases between the two germline ends. CDR3 length: 19 residues. CDR3 protein: CASSFVGIGSSGDNYGYTF. CDR3 sequence (DNA): TGTGCCAGCAGCTTCGTGGGGATAGGGTCTTCGGGGGACAACTATGGCTACACCTTC.

This clonotype has ten or more counts. The chain combines TRBV29-1 with TRBJ1-4; possible D gene TRBD1, 6 bases. The V end lost 8 bases, the J end lost 7 bases, and 14 bases lay between the germline ends. Germline lookup yields CDR1 SQVTM and CDR2 ANQGSEA. The CDR3 runs 12 residues. CDR3 nucleotides: TGCAGCTCCCCGGGGACACCTGAAAAACTGTTTTTT. The encoded protein is CSSPGTPEKLFF.

In this sample, this clonotype turned up many times. This chain connects TRBV19 to TRBJ2-7; the D call may be TRBD1 or TRBD2 (5 bases each). Deletions cut 6 bases from V and 6 bases from J, with 18 bases between. There are 14 residues in the CDR3. Germline assignment: CDR1 LNHDA and CDR2 SQIVND (reference sequence). CDR3 in DNA: TGTGCCAGTAGAACTTCCTGGGACGGAATCGAGCAGTACTTC. This sequence encodes CASRTSWDGIEQYF. Full variable domain (missing parts from reference TRBV19 and TRBJ2-7): DGGITQSPKYLFRKEGQNVTLSCEQNLNHDAMYWYRQDPGQGLRLIYYSQIVNDFQKGDIAEGYSVSREKKESFPLTVTSAQKNPTAFYLCASRTSWDGIEQYFGPGTRLTVT.

Concerning this clonotype itself: The junction departs from the called germline gene at one end, perhaps through a read error. The J gene is TRBJ2-7, the V gene TRBV5-5; D might be TRBD2 (6 bases). This CDR3 has 12 amino acids. Germline V gene sequence: CDR1 SGHKS, CDR2 YYEKEE (reference sequence). DNA for the CDR3: TGTGCCAGCAGCCATGGAGGGGACGAGCGGTACTTC. Protein product: CASSHGGDERYF.

At least ten counts were recorded for this clonotype. V and J are TRBV3-1 and TRBJ2-3, with D possibly TRBD1 on 5 matching bases. V dropped 1 base and J dropped 1 base, with 9 bases sitting between them. CDR3 length: 15 residues. CDR1 is LGHDT, CDR2 YNNKEL, per germline (reference sequence). The CDR3 region has the DNA TGTGCCAGCAGCCAAGGAGACAGAGGCACAGATACGCAGTATTTT. Translated, it gives CASSQGDRGTDTQYF.

Ten or more counts support this clonotype. This sequence joins TRBV24-1 and TRBJ2-3, with a weak D call TRBD2 (5 bases). In germline, CDR1 is KGHDR, CDR2 SFDVKD. The CDR3 extends over 16 amino acids. Trimming removed 3 bases from V and 6 bases from J, with 18 bases in between. The CDR3 spells CATSDAVFGESDTQYF. DNA of the CDR3: TGTGCCACCAGTGATGCCGTTTTCGGGGAGTCGGATACGCAGTATTTT.

This clonotype was seen ten or more times. The chain employs TRBV5-1 and TRBJ2-3; D is undetermined. CDR1 and CDR2 (germline): SGHRS, YFSETQ. With 0 bases removed from V and 8 bases from J, the gap between germline ends came to 7 bases. This CDR3 spans 12 amino acids. The CDR3 DNA sequence: TGCGCCAGCAGCTTGGGCTACGGTACGCAGTATTTT. Translated: CASSLGYGTQYF.

J is TRBJ1-4 and V is TRBV11-2; D is possibly TRBD1 (5 bases). Per the germline V gene, CDR1 is SGHAT and CDR2 is FQNNGV. Trimming took off 1 base at V and 7 bases at J, with 13 bases between the two ends. The CDR3 spans 15 residues. The CDR3 reads CASSLGYQRGEKLFF. In DNA, the CDR3 is TGTGCCAGCAGCTTAGGCTACCAAAGGGGTGAAAAACTGTTTTTT.

Many counts were recorded for this clonotype. J is TRBJ2-5 and V is TRBV4-1, with D unresolved. From germline, CDR1 is MGHRA and CDR2 YSYEKL. Trimming stripped 3 bases from V and 5 bases from J, with 10 bases between. This CDR3 contains 13 residues. CDR3 amino acids: CASSQVGPETQYF. The CDR3 DNA reads as TGCGCCAGCAGCCAGGTCGGGCCGGAGACCCAGTACTTC.

J is TRBJ2-7 and V is TRBV19, with D tentatively TRBD2 (5 bases). CDR3 length: 14 residues. The V gene's germline CDR1 is LNHDA and CDR2 SQIVND (reference sequence). The ends were cut back, 5 bases at V and 2 bases at J, with 13 bases in the middle. CDR3 nucleotides: TGTGCCAGTAGTGCCAGGACTGGTACCTACGAGCAGTACTTC. Amino acids: CASSARTGTYEQYF.

Only one count was recorded for this clonotype. A read error may produce the germline difference seen at one junction end. The V call is TRBV7-9, the J call TRBJ2-2, with no clear D. This CDR3 spans 14 amino acids. Germline V gene data show CDR1 as SEHNR and CDR2 as FQNEAQ (reference sequence). The DNA for the CDR3 is TGTGCCAGCAGCTTAGATTACGACACCAGGGAGCTGTTTTTT. This translates into CASSLDYDTRELFF.

Regarding this clonotype: A much larger clone differs from this one at a single base, so this may be a read error. The chain links TRBV15 to TRBJ2-6; D is perhaps TRBD1 (6 bases). Germline-derived CDR1 and CDR2 are LNHNV and YYDKDF (reference sequence). V dropped 1 base and J dropped 0 bases, with 10 bases sitting between them. CDR3 length equals 17 residues. The CDR3 DNA follows: TGTGCCACCAGCAGAGGCGACAGGAGCTCTGGGGCCAACGTCCTGACTTTC. This encodes CATSRGDRSSGANVLTF.

Only a few counts were recorded for this clonotype. In DNA, the CDR3 is TGTGCCAGCAGCGGGGGGGTGGGGAATGAGCAGTTCTTC. Its protein is CASSGGVGNEQFF. The genes are TRBV7-9 and TRBJ2-1; 7 bases are a match to TRBD2. The V segment lost 5 bases and the J segment 7 bases; nucleotides outside the gene matches: 5. This CDR3 has 13 residues. Germline V gene sequence: CDR1 SEHNR, CDR2 FQNEAQ (reference sequence).

This clonotype was found many times. The rearrangement joins TRBV4-3 to TRBJ2-7; D is undetermined. The V gene lost 0 bases and the J gene lost 0 bases, with 15 bases spanning the gap. CDR1 and CDR2 (germline): LGHNA, YSLEER. This CDR3 comprises 17 residues. Written as DNA, the CDR3 is TGCGCCAGCAGCCAAGATCCCTATGGGGTTAGCTCCTACGAGCAGTACTTC. This codes for CASSQDPYGVSSYEQYF.

Concerning this clonotype itself: One end of the junction varies from germline; a read error may be responsible. The genes are TRBV5-5 and TRBJ2-7; TRBD2 matches 8 bases. This CDR3 has 14 residues. The germline gives CDR1 SGHKS, CDR2 YYEKEE (reference sequence). The CDR3 coding sequence is TGTGACAGCAGCTCGGGAGGGGCTATCTACGAGCAGTACTTC. Protein product: CDSSSGGAIYEQYF.

This clonotype came up many times. This chain links TRBV13 with TRBJ2-7; D is unresolved. V was trimmed by 5 bases and J by 5 bases, leaving 10 bases between them. CDR1 is PRHDT, CDR2 FYEKMQ, per germline (reference sequence). The CDR3 runs 12 residues. The CDR3 reads CASSLRPDEQYF. CDR3 DNA: TGTGCCAGCAGCCTCCGACCGGACGAGCAGTACTTC.

This clonotype was seen at least ten times. The chain employs TRBV9 and TRBJ2-3; tentatively, D is TRBD2 (5 bases). Trimming removed 2 bases from V and 0 bases from J, with 10 bases in between. CDR3 length: 15 residues. The V gene's germline CDR1 is SGDLS and CDR2 YYNGEE. The CDR3 region has the DNA TGTGCCAGCAGCGTCGGGGAAACTAGCACAGATACGCAGTATTTT. Protein: CASSVGETSTDTQYF.